Sequencing of this T cell receptor beta chain was carried out in a study of cytomegalovirus exposure and HLA in healthy donors. The PCR ran on 60 Vbeta and 13 Jbeta primers. Authors' analysis steps: Around 80 million unique TCR beta chains, roughly 11 million of them shared, were counted by a later analysis. Sequencing used immunoSEQ multiplex PCR; TCRdb keeps in-frame clones, though not all of them. That table furnishes V, J and clone size, whereas the DNA furnished D and trimming. This repertoire shows about 150,000 clones, around 80% found once; its top ten account for about 2.5%. This receptor was obtained from a male donor in good health and CMV-seronegative. Sequencing was performed on PBMCs.

The CDR3: CASSLAGTDFSYEQYF. The CDR3 DNA reads TGTGCCAGCAGCTTGGCCGGGACAGATTTCTCCTACGAGCAGTACTTC. The J gene is TRBJ2-7, the V gene TRBV5-5; 7 bases line up with TRBD1. V was clipped by 0 bases and J by 0 bases; unmatched bases: 6. Germline assignment: CDR1 SGHKS and CDR2 YYEKEE (reference sequence). The CDR3 totals 16 residues.